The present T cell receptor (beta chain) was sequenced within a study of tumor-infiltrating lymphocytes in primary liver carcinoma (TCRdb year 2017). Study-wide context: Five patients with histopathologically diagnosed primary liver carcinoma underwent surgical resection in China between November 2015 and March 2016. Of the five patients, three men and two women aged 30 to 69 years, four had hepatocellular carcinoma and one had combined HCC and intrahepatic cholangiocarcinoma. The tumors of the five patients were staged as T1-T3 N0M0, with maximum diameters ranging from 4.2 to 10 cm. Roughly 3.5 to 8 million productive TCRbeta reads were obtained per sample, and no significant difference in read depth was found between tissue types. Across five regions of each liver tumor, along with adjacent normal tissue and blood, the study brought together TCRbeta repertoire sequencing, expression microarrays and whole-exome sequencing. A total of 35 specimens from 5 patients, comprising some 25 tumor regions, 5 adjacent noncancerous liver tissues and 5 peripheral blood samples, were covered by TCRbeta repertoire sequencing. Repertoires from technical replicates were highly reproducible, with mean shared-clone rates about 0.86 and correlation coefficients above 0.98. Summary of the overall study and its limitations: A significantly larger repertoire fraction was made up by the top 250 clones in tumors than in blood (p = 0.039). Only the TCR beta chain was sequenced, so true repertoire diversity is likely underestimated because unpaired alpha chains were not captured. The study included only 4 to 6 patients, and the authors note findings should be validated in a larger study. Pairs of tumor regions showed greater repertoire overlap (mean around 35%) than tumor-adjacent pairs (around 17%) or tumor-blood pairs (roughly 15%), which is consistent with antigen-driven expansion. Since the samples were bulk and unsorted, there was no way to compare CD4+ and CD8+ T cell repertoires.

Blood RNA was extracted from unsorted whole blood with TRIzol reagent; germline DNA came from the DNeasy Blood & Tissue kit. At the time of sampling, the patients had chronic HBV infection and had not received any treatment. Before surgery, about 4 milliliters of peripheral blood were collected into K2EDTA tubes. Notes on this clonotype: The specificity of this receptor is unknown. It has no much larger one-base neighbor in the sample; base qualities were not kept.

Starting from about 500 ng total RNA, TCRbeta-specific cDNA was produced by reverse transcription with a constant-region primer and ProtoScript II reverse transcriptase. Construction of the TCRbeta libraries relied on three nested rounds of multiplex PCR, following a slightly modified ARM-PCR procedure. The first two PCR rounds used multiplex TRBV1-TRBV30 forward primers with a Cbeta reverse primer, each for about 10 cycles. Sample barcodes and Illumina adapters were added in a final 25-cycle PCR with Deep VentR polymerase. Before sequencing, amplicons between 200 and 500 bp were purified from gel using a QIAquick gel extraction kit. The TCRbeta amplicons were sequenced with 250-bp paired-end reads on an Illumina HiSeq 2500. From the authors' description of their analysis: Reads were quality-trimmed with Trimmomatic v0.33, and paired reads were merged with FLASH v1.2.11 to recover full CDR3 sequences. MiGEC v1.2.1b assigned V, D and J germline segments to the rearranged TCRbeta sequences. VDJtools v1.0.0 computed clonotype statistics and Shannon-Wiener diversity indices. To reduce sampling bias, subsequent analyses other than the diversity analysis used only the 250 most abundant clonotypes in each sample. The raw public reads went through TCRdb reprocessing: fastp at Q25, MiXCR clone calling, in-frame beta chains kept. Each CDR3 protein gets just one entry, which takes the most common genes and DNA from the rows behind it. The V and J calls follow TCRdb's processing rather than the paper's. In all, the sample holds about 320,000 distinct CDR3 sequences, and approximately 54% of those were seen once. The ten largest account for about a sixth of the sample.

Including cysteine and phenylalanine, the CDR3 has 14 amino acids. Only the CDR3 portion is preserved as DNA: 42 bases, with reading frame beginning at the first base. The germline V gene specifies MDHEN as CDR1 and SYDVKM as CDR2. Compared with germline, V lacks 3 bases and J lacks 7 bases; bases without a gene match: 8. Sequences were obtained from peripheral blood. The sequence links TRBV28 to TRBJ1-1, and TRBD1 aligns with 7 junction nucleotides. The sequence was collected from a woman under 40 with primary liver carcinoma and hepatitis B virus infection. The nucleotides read TGTGCCAGCAGTTTTCATACAGGGGTCGATGAAGCTTTCTTT. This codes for CASSFHTGVDEAFF.